This TCR beta chain was sequenced for a study of CD8 T cells in Susac syndrome. Overall study context: Patients with Susac syndrome were therapy-naive, on corticosteroids, or on intravenous immunoglobulin alone at the time that blood was drawn.

cDNA came from roughly 0.53 to 1 ug RNA primed by random hexamers. Multiplex immunoSEQ PCR targeted 54 Vbeta and 13 Jbeta TCR beta segments. TCRdb used MiXCR to reprocess the immunoSEQ multiplex PCR reads, holding one entry per CDR3 protein. Of 100,000 to 150,000 distinct CDR3 sequences listed, around 95% are singletons. Study-level findings and limits: Maximal CD8+ clonal expansion in Susac was observed within TEMRA cells and among active patients.

CD8+ and CD4+ T cells were negatively isolated; TEMRA cells were FACS-enriched. Germline V lookup: CDR1 SGDLS, CDR2 YYNGEE. The CDR3 runs to 14 residues. Trimming shortened V by 2 bases and J by 7 bases, and 13 bases separated the two germline ends. As to this clonotype: The target antigen is unknown.

This receptor was identified in a human donor with Susac syndrome. This chain links TRBV9 with TRBJ1-5, with D possibly matching TRBD1 (5 bases). The sequenced sample consisted of CD8+ T cells from PBMCs. CDR3 nucleotides: TGTGCCAGCAGCGTCGGGGGAGTCAGGCAGCCCCAGCATTTT. Its protein product is CASSVGGVRQPQHF.